The 5 T cell receptor beta chains below all came from one sample that was sequenced in a study of T cells in Graves' hyperthyroidism and ophthalmopathy. Amplified TCR beta CDR3 regions derived from RNA transcripts. First-round RT-PCR with HTBI primers amplified the TCR CDR3 region. TCRdb itself ran the multiplex PCR reads through MiXCR, one entry per CDR3 protein. The sample lists more than 300,000 distinct CDR3 sequences, approximately 17% seen once, with around a third in the top ten. The sequenced sample was blood. The receptors shown here come from a woman aged 25-40 years with Graves' hyperthyroidism that later progressed to Graves' ophthalmopathy.

The chain joins TRBV28 to TRBJ2-7; possibly TRBD1 for D (5 bases). Germline V gene data show CDR1 as MDHEN and CDR2 as SYDVKM. The germline V and J ends were trimmed by 1 base and 3 bases, with 16 bases remaining between them. CDR3 length: 16 amino acids. The CDR3 nucleotides read TGTGCCAGCAGTTTATACCAACGACAGACCCGCTACGAGCAGTACTTC. This encodes CASSLYQRQTRYEQYF. Filled out from reference TRBV28 and TRBJ2-7, the complete variable domain reads DVKVTQSSRYLVKRTGEKVFLECVQDMDHENMFWYRQDPGLGLRLIYFSYDVKMKEKGDIPEGYSVSREKKERFSLILESASTNQTSMYLCASSLYQRQTRYEQYFGPGTRLTVT.

The rearrangement uses TRBV27 and TRBJ2-5; 8 nucleotides agree with TRBD2. CDR3 length: 16 amino acids. Germline CDR1 MNHEY, CDR2 SMNVEV (reference sequence). With 3 bases clipped from V and 6 bases from J, the junction kept 12 bases outside the gene matches. CDR3 DNA: TGTGCCAGCAGTTTCGTGCGGGGGGATGCGGCTAAGACCCAGTACTTC. It codes for CASSFVRGDAAKTQYF.

V gene TRBV19 combines with J gene TRBJ2-2; 8 positions match TRBD2. Trimming cost V 6 bases and J 7 bases; bases outside gene matches: 16. The CDR3 loop spans 17 amino acids. From germline, CDR1 is LNHDA and CDR2 SQIVND (reference sequence). The CDR3 DNA reads as TGTGCCAGTAGCGTACCGGGACTAGTCACAGGCGACGGGGAGCTGTTTTTT. Protein sequence: CASSVPGLVTGDGELFF.

This clonotype was detected many times. V is TRBV11-2 and J is TRBJ2-7; D not certain. The CDR3 is 11 residues long. Per germline, CDR1 SGHAT and CDR2 FQNNGV. Trimming took 5 bases from V and 3 from J, leaving 5 bases between them. CDR3 nucleotide sequence: TGTGCCAGCAGCCTCTACTACGAGCAGTACTTC. Translation gives CASSLYYEQYF.

This clonotype was detected ten times or more. The chain links TRBV27 to TRBJ1-6; D is uncertain. The CDR3 has 14 amino acids. CDR1 is MNHEY and CDR2 is SMNVEV in the germline V gene (reference sequence). Trimming left V 5 bases short and J 10 bases short, with 15 bases between. CDR3 in DNA: TGTGCCAGCAGTCAATTGGACGGGAAGTCACCCCTCCACTTT. Translation gives CASSQLDGKSPLHF.